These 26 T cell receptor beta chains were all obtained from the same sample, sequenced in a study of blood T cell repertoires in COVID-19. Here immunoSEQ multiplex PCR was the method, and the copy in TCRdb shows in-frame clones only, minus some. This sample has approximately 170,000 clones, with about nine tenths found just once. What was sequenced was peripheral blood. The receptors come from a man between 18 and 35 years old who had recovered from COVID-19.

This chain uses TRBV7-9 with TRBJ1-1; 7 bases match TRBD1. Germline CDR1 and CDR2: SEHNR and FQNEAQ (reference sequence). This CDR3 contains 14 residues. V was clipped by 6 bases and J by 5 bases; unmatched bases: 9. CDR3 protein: CASRRRDRATEAFF. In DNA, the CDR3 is TGTGCCAGCAGGCGGCGGGACAGAGCGACTGAAGCTTTCTTT.

CDR3 sequence reads: CASNPLAGAYNEQFF. The CDR3 nucleotides read TGTGCCAGCAACCCTCTAGCGGGGGCCTACAATGAGCAGTTCTTC. The chain carries TRBV7-2 and TRBJ2-1; 10 nucleotides line up with TRBD2. This CDR3 region has 15 residues. Per germline, CDR1 SGHTA and CDR2 FQGNSA. Losses at the gene ends were 7 bases for V and 2 bases for J; bases not matched to a gene: 5. Full variable domain (missing parts from reference TRBV7-2 and TRBJ2-1): GAGVSQSPSNKVTEKGKDVELRCDPISGHTALYWYRQSLGQGLEFLIYFQGNSAPDKSGLPSDRFSAERTGGSVSTLTIQRTQQEDSAVYLCASNPLAGAYNEQFFGPGTRLTVL.

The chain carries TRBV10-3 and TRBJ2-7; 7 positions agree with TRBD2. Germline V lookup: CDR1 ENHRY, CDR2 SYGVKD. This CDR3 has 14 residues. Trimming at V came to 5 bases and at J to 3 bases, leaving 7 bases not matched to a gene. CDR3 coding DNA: TGTGCCATCAGTCCCGCTAGCGGAGACTACGAGCAGTACTTC. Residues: CAISPASGDYEQYF.

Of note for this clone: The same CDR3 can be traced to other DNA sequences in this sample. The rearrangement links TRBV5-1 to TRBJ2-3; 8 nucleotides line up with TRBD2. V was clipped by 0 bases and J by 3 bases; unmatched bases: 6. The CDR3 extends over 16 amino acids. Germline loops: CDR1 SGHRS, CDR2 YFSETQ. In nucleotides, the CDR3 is TGCGCCAGCAGCTTGGGGGCGGGAGGAGGAACAGATACGCAGTATTTT. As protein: CASSLGAGGGTDTQYF.

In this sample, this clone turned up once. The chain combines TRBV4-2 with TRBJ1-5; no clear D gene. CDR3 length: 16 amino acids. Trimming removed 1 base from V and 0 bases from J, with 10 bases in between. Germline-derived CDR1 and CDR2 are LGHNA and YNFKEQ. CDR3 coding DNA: TGTGCCAGCAGCCAAGGGCGGATGTATAGCAATCAGCCCCAGCATTTT. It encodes CASSQGRMYSNQPQHF.

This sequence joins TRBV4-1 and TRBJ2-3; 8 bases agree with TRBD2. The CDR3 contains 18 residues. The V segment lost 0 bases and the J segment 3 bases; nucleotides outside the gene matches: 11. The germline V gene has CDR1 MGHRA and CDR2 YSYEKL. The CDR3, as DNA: TGCGCCAGCAGCCAAGATCCCCCCAGCGGGAGACGGACAGATACGCAGTATTTT. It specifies CASSQDPPSGRRTDTQYF.

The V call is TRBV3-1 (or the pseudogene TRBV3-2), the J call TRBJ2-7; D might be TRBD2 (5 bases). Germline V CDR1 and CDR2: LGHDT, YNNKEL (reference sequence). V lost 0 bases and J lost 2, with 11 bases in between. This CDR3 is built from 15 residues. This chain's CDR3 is CASSQDLNSAYEQYF. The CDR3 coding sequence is TGTGCCAGCAGCCAAGATCTTAATAGCGCCTACGAGCAGTACTTC.

The CDR3 DNA reads TGTGCCAGCAGCCGCGGGACTAGCGGGAGCTCCTACAATGAGCAGTTCTTC. Residues: CASSRGTSGSSYNEQFF. The chain is built from TRBV3-1 (or the pseudogene TRBV3-2) and TRBJ2-1; 14 bases are a match to TRBD2. The CDR3 covers 17 residues. Germline CDR1 and CDR2: LGHDT and YNNKEL (reference sequence). With 4 bases clipped from V and 0 bases from J, the junction kept 2 bases outside the gene matches.

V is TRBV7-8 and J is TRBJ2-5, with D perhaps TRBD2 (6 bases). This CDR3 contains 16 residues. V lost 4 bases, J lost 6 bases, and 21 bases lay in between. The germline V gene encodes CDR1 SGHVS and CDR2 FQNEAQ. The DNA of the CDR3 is TGTGCCAGCAGCTATACGGGCGGGGAGGAGCGGAAGACCCAGTACTTC. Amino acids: CASSYTGGEERKTQYF.

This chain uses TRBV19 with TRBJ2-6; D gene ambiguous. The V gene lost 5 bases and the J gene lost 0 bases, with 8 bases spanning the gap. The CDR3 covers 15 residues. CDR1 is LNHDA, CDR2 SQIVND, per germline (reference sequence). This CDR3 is CASSATVSGANVLTF. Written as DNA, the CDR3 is TGTGCCAGTAGTGCCACAGTCTCTGGGGCCAACGTCCTGACTTTC.

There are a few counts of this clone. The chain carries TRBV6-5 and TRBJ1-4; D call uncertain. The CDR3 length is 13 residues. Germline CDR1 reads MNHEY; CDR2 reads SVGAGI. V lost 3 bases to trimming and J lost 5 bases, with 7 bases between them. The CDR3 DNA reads TGTGCCAGCAGTTATACAGTAAATGAAAAACTGTTTTTT. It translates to CASSYTVNEKLFF.

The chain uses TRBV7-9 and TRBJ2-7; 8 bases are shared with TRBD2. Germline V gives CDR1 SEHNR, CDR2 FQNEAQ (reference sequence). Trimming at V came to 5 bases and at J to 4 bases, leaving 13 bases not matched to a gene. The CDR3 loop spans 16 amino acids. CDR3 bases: TGTGCCAGCAGCCCCTGGGTTAGCGGGACGACATACGAGCAGTACTTC. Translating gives CASSPWVSGTTYEQYF.

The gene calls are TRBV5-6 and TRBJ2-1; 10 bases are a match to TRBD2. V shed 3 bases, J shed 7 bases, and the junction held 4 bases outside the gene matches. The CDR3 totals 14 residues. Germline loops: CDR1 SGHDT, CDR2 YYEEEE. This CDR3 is CASSSLAGRNEQFF. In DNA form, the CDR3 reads TGTGCCAGCAGCTCACTAGCGGGAAGGAATGAGCAGTTCTTC. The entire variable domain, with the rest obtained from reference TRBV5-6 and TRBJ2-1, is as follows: DAGVTQSPTHLIKTRGQQVTLRCSPKSGHDTVSWYQQALGQGPQFIFQYYEEEERQRGNFPDRFSGHQFPNYSSELNVNALLLGDSALYLCASSSLAGRNEQFFGPGTRLTVL.

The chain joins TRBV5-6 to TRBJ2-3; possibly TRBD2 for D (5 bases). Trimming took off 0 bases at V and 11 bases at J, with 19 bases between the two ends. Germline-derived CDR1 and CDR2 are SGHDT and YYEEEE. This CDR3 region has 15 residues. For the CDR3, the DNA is TGTGCCAGCAGCTTGGAGACCCGCCTGAGGGAGATGCAGTATTTT. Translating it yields CASSLETRLREMQYF.

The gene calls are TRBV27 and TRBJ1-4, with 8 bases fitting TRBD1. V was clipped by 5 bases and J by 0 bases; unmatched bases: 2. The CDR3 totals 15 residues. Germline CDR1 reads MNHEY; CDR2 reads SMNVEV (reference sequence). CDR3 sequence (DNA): TGTGCCAGCAGTGGGGGACAGGCAACTAATGAAAAACTGTTTTTT. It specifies CASSGGQATNEKLFF.

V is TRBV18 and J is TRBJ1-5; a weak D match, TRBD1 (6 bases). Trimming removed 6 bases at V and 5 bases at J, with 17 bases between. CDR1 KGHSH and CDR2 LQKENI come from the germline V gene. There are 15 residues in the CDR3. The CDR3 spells CASSLSLYRDQPQHF. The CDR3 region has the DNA TGTGCCAGCTCCCTCAGCCTTTACAGGGATCAGCCCCAGCATTTT.

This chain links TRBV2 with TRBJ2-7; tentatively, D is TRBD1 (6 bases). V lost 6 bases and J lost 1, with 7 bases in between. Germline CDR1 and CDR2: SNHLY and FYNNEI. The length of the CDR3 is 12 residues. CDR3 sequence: CASRTGSYEQYF. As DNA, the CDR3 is TGTGCCAGCAGGACAGGTTCCTACGAGCAGTACTTC.

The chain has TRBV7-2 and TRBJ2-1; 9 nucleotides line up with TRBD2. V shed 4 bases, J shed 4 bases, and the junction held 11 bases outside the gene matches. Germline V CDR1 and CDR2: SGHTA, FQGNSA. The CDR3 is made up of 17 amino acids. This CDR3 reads CASSSPFGTSSYNEQFF. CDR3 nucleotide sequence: TGTGCCAGCAGCTCTCCATTCGGGACTAGCAGTTACAATGAGCAGTTCTTC.

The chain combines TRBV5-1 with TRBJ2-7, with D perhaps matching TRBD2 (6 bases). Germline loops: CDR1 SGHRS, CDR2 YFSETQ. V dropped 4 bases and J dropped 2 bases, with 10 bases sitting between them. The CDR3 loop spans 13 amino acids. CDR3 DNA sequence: TGCGCCAGCAGCGTAGCGGATACCTACGAGCAGTACTTC. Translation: CASSVADTYEQYF.

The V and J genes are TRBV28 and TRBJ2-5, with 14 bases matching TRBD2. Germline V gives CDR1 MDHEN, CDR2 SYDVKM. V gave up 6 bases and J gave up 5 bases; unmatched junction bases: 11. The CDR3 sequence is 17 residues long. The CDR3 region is CASRARGLAGGRETQYF. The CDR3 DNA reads TGTGCCAGCAGAGCTCGCGGACTAGCGGGAGGAAGGGAGACCCAGTACTTC. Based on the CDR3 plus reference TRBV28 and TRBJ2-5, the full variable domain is DVKVTQSSRYLVKRTGEKVFLECVQDMDHENMFWYRQDPGLGLRLIYFSYDVKMKEKGDIPEGYSVSREKKERFSLILESASTNQTSMYLCASRARGLAGGRETQYFGPGTRLLVL.

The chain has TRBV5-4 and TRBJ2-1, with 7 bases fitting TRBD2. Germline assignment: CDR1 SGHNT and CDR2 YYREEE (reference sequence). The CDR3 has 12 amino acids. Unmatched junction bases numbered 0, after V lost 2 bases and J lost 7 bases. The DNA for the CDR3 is TGTGCCAGCAGCTTACTAGCGAATGAGCAGTTCTTC. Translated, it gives CASSLLANEQFF.

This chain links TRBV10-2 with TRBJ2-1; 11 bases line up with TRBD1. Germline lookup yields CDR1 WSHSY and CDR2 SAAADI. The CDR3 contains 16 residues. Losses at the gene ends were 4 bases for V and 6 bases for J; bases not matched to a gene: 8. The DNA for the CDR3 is TGCGCCAGCAGTGCCCCCGGGACAGGGGGAACCAATGAGCAGTTCTTC. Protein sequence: CASSAPGTGGTNEQFF.

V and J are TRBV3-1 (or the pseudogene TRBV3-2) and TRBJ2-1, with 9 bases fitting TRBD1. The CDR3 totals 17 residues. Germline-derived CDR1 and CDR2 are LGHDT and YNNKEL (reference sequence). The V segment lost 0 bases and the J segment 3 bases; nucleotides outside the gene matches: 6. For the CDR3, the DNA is TGTGCCAGCAGCCAAGATCTCGGACAGGGGTTCTACAATGAGCAGTTCTTC. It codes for CASSQDLGQGFYNEQFF.

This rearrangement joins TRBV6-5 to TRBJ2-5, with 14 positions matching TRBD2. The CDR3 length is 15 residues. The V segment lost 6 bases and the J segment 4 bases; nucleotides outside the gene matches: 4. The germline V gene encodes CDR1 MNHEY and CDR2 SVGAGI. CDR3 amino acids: CASSEGLAGVETQYF. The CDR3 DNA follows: TGTGCCAGCAGCGAGGGACTAGCGGGAGTAGAGACCCAGTACTTC.

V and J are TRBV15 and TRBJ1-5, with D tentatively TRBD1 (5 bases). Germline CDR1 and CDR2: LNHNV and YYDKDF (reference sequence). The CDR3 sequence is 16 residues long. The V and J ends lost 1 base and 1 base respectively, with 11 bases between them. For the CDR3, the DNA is TGTGCCACCAGCAGAGGACCCTCAGGGAGCAATCAGCCCCAGCATTTT. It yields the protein CATSRGPSGSNQPQHF.

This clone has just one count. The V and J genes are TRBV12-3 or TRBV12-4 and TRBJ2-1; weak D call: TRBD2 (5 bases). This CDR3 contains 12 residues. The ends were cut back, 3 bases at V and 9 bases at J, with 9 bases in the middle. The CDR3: CASSLLGSEQFF. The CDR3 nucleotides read TGTGCCAGCAGTTTGTTGGGGAGTGAGCAGTTCTTC.